These T cell receptor beta chains were read from a single sample in a study of blood T cell repertoires in COVID-19. The data were produced by immunoSEQ multiplex PCR, yet TCRdb's version contains in-frame clones alone and is incomplete. The data show approximately 230,000 clones, with about 91% seen just once and about 6.7% held by the top ten. The sequenced material came from peripheral blood. The receptors shown here come from a woman in her twenties or thirties with COVID-19, enrolled during active disease. Both conserved end residues are part of each CDR3. The D gene is left open where the match is weak. A clone size is listed for some rows: how often the clone was seen (once, few, many), or a class if it is expanded.

TRBV19	TRBJ2-1	-	-	CASSIVRQTYYNEQFF	TGTGCCAGTAGTATAGTCCGACAGACGTACTACAATGAGCAGTTCTTC
TRBV7-2	TRBJ1-1	-	-	CASSLGALAPVMNTEAFF	TGTGCCAGCAGCTTAGGGGCGCTCGCCCCCGTCATGAACACTGAAGCTTTCTTT
TRBV2	TRBJ2-3	-	-	CASRSPTDTQYF	TGTGCCAGCAGGAGTCCCACAGATACGCAGTATTTT
TRBV6-6	TRBJ2-6	-	once	CASSYPGSGANVLTF	TGTGCCAGCAGTTACCCCGGCTCTGGGGCCAACGTCCTGACTTTC
TRBV20-1	TRBJ2-1	TRBD2	-	CSASFRGRMNEQFF	TGCAGTGCTAGTTTCCGCGGGAGGATGAATGAGCAGTTCTTC
TRBV7-9	TRBJ2-7	TRBD1	-	CASSLTDRKQYEQYF	TGTGCCAGCAGCTTAACGGACAGGAAACAGTACGAGCAGTACTTC
TRBV5-1	TRBJ1-2	-	-	CASSIDRLSYGYTF	TGCGCCAGCAGCATTGACAGGCTTTCCTATGGCTACACCTTC
TRBV10-3	TRBJ2-1	TRBD2	-	CAISGTSGDNEQFF	TGTGCCATCAGTGGGACTAGCGGGGACAATGAGCAGTTCTTC
TRBV4-2	TRBJ1-3	-	-	CASSQDPGGRTGNTIYF	TGTGCCAGCAGCCAAGATCCAGGAGGAAGGACTGGAAACACCATATATTTT
TRBV6-6	TRBJ1-3	-	-	CASSPRAGNTIYF	TGTGCCAGCTCCCCCAGGGCTGGAAACACCATATATTTT
TRBV30	TRBJ1-2	-	-	CAWYRDTSYGYTF	TGTGCCTGGTATCGGGACACCTCCTATGGCTACACCTTC
TRBV5-1	TRBJ2-3	TRBD2	-	CASSLREGSTTDTQYF	TGCGCCAGCAGCCTGCGGGAGGGATCGACCACAGATACGCAGTATTTT
TRBV19	TRBJ1-3	-	-	CASSPLQGPTSGNTIYF	TGTGCCAGTAGTCCACTCCAGGGGCCGACGTCTGGAAACACCATATATTTT
TRBV19	TRBJ1-2	-	-	CASSMGEIYGYTF	TGTGCCAGTAGTATGGGAGAAATCTATGGCTACACCTTC
TRBV4-1	TRBJ2-1	-	-	CASSQARAPSPLSEQFF	TGCGCCAGCAGCCAAGCTCGAGCACCCTCCCCACTTAGTGAGCAGTTCTTC
TRBV5-6	TRBJ2-7	-	-	CASSDGGVYEQYF	TGTGCCAGCAGTGATGGGGGCGTCTACGAGCAGTACTTC
TRBV7-8	TRBJ2-5	-	-	CASSGGAETQYF	TGTGCCAGCAGCGGAGGGGCAGAGACCCAGTACTTC
TRBV7-2	TRBJ2-1	-	-	CASSLGTSYNEQFF	TGTGCCAGCAGCTTAGGCACATCCTACAATGAGCAGTTCTTC
TRBV14	TRBJ2-3	-	-	CASSQAIRPRGTDTQYF	TGTGCCAGCAGCCAAGCCATTCGACCTCGGGGCACAGATACGCAGTATTTT
TRBV18	TRBJ1-5	-	-	CASSSLDSLLNQPQHF	TGTGCCAGCTCATCACTTGACAGCCTTTTAAATCAGCCCCAGCATTTT
TRBV28	TRBJ2-5	TRBD2	-	CASSRGGRAGGTQYF	TGTGCCAGCTCCCGGGGCGGGAGAGCGGGTGGGACCCAGTACTTC
TRBV6-5	TRBJ2-7	-	-	CASSYGGGRRSEQYF	TGTGCCAGCAGTTACGGGGGGGGGCGAAGGAGCGAGCAGTACTTC
TRBV2	TRBJ2-4	TRBD1	-	CASSEDRAKNIQYF	TGTGCCAGCAGCGAGGACAGGGCCAAAAACATTCAGTACTTC
TRBV28	TRBJ1-2	-	-	CASSSTGGNNYGYTF	TGTGCCAGCAGTTCCACGGGGGGAAATAACTATGGCTACACCTTC
TRBV28	TRBJ1-2	TRBD1	-	CASRVQGAKGYTF	TGTGCCAGCAGGGTACAGGGGGCAAAGGGCTACACCTTC
TRBV15	TRBJ1-2	-	-	CATSRGEVGDYGYTF	TGTGCCACCAGCAGAGGGGAAGTCGGGGACTATGGCTACACCTTC
TRBV10-3	TRBJ1-1	-	-	CAISESAWSGNTEAFF	TGTGCCATCAGTGAGTCGGCGTGGTCAGGGAACACTGAAGCTTTCTTT
TRBV15	TRBJ2-1	TRBD1	few	CATSRVRGLGPYNEQFF	TGTGCCACCAGCAGAGTAAGGGGGCTGGGCCCCTACAATGAGCAGTTCTTC
TRBV18	TRBJ2-3	TRBD1	-	CASSPGQGVADTQYF	TGTGCCAGCTCACCAGGACAGGGTGTTGCAGATACGCAGTATTTT
TRBV5-5	TRBJ1-5	-	-	CASSLASDQPQHF	TGTGCCAGCAGCTTGGCCTCTGATCAGCCCCAGCATTTT
TRBV3-1/TRBV3-2	TRBJ2-5	-	-	CASSQDKVSGVRQETQYF	TGTGCCAGCAGCCAAGATAAGGTTAGCGGAGTCAGGCAAGAGACCCAGTACTTC
TRBV7-9	TRBJ2-3	-	once	CASSLGAVPDTQYF	TGTGCCAGCAGCTTAGGGGCAGTACCAGATACGCAGTATTTT
TRBV2	TRBJ2-3	-	-	CASKLLSGVDTQYF	TGTGCCAGCAAGCTCCTGTCAGGGGTGGATACGCAGTATTTT
TRBV6-5	TRBJ1-1	-	-	CASRDRTDEAFF	TGTGCCAGCAGGGACCGGACAGATGAAGCTTTCTTT
TRBV5-1	TRBJ1-1	-	-	CASSRTVNTEAFF	TGCGCCAGCAGTAGGACAGTGAACACTGAAGCTTTCTTT
TRBV7-9	TRBJ2-4	TRBD2	-	CASSPTGGGAKNIQYF	TGTGCCAGCAGCCCAACCGGGGGAGGGGCCAAAAACATTCAGTACTTC
TRBV19	TRBJ1-1	-	-	CASSNTLAGKENTEAFF	TGTGCCAGTAGTAACACTTTGGCAGGGAAAGAGAACACTGAAGCTTTCTTT
TRBV19	TRBJ2-7	-	-	CASSIARGYEQYF	TGTGCCAGTAGTATAGCCAGGGGTTACGAGCAGTACTTC
TRBV4-1	TRBJ1-4	-	-	CASSQVGGAVNEKLFF	TGCGCCAGCAGCCAGGTCGGGGGGGCGGTTAATGAAAAACTGTTTTTT
TRBV3-1/TRBV3-2	TRBJ1-2	-	-	CASSQGRLANYGYTF	TGTGCCAGCAGCCAAGGCAGACTCGCTAACTATGGCTACACCTTC
TRBV7-9	TRBJ2-5	-	-	CASSTTGSPETQYF	TGTGCCAGCAGCACAACAGGGTCGCCGGAGACCCAGTACTTC
TRBV7-6	TRBJ2-1	TRBD2	-	CASSRTGLAGGPYNEQFF	TGTGCCAGCAGCCGTACGGGACTAGCGGGGGGTCCCTACAATGAGCAGTTCTTC
TRBV6-1	TRBJ1-2	TRBD1	once	CASSEVRQGGGYTF	TGTGCCAGCAGTGAAGTGCGGCAGGGGGGTGGCTACACCTTC
TRBV3-1/TRBV3-2	TRBJ1-1	-	-	CASSQDGRGHSEAFF	TGTGCCAGCAGCCAAGACGGCAGGGGTCATAGTGAAGCTTTCTTT
TRBV6-5	TRBJ1-2	-	-	CASSYSNRNDYGYTF	TGTGCCAGCAGTTACTCGAACAGGAACGACTATGGCTACACCTTC
TRBV6-5	TRBJ1-4	TRBD1	-	CASSLPGGKLFF	TGTGCCAGCAGCCTACCAGGGGGAAAACTGTTTTTT
TRBV2	TRBJ2-2	-	-	CASTYYGELFF	TGTGCCAGCACCTACTACGGGGAGCTGTTTTTT
TRBV28	TRBJ1-2	-	-	CASRSTGQRIGYTF	TGTGCCAGCAGATCGACAGGCCAGAGAATTGGCTACACCTTC
TRBV7-9	TRBJ1-2	TRBD1	-	CASSRGTGSGANYGYTF	TGTGCCAGCAGCCGCGGGACAGGGAGTGGAGCTAACTATGGCTACACCTTC
TRBV25-1	TRBJ1-6	TRBD1	-	CASSPDRAHSPLHF	TGTGCCAGCAGTCCGGACAGGGCACACTCACCCCTCCACTTT
TRBV7-8	TRBJ2-3	-	-	CASSLNPWRTDTQYF	TGTGCCAGCAGCTTAAACCCCTGGCGCACAGATACGCAGTATTTT
TRBV7-6	TRBJ1-1	-	-	CASSLSGGTEAFF	TGTGCCAGCAGCCTCTCCGGGGGCACTGAAGCTTTCTTT